These T cell receptor beta chains were read from a single sample in a study of blood T cell repertoires in COVID-19. Sequenced by immunoSEQ multiplex PCR; TCRdb stores in-frame clones only, minus some. The repertoire holds about 200,000 clones, with around 86% as singletons. The sequencing sample was made of peripheral blood. Receptor source: a man older than 75 with acute or convalescent COVID-19. Each CDR3 is given with its conserved first and last residue. The order of the fields is CDR3 protein, CDR3 DNA, clone size, J gene, V gene, D gene. D genes are given only for firm matches. The size field is filled for only some rows; it gives once, few, many or a size class.

CDR3 protein: CASSRDRGQDTQYF
CDR3 DNA: TGTGCCAGCAGCAGAGACAGGGGGCAAGATACGCAGTATTTT
clone size: few
J gene: TRBJ2-3
V gene: TRBV11-2
D gene: TRBD1

CDR3 protein: CASSPRTSGSEGELFF
CDR3 DNA: TGCGCCAGCAGCCCTAGGACTAGCGGGAGTGAGGGGGAGCTGTTTTTT
clone size: -
J gene: TRBJ2-2
V gene: TRBV5-1
D gene: TRBD2

CDR3 protein: CASSKDSYTEAFF
CDR3 DNA: TGTGCCAGTAGTAAGGACAGTTACACTGAAGCTTTCTTT
clone size: -
J gene: TRBJ1-1
V gene: TRBV19
D gene: -

CDR3 protein: CASSQTRTGVNYGYTF
CDR3 DNA: TGTGCCAGCAGCCAAACCCGGACAGGTGTTAACTATGGCTACACCTTC
clone size: -
J gene: TRBJ1-2
V gene: TRBV4-2
D gene: TRBD1

CDR3 protein: CASSQEKSLRGGELFF
CDR3 DNA: TGTGCCAGCAGCCAAGAGAAATCCCTTAGGGGCGGGGAGCTGTTTTTT
clone size: -
J gene: TRBJ2-2
V gene: TRBV4-2
D gene: -

CDR3 protein: CSAESFNEQFF
CDR3 DNA: TGCAGTGCCGAGAGTTTCAATGAGCAGTTCTTC
clone size: few
J gene: TRBJ2-1
V gene: TRBV20-1
D gene: -

CDR3 protein: CASSPGLAAGELFF
CDR3 DNA: TGTGCCAGCAGCCCGGGACTAGCGGCCGGGGAGCTGTTTTTT
clone size: -
J gene: TRBJ2-2
V gene: TRBV7-9
D gene: TRBD2

CDR3 protein: CASSLGVGRLEQFF
CDR3 DNA: TGTGCCAGCAGCTTAGGCGTTGGGCGTCTTGAGCAGTTCTTC
clone size: -
J gene: TRBJ2-1
V gene: TRBV11-2
D gene: -

CDR3 protein: CASSITDRVEAFF
CDR3 DNA: TGTGCCAGTAGTATTACCGACAGGGTTGAAGCTTTCTTT
clone size: -
J gene: TRBJ1-1
V gene: TRBV19
D gene: TRBD1

CDR3 protein: CASSLGGRGNTEAFF
CDR3 DNA: TGTGCCAGCAGCTTAGGAGGTCGAGGGAACACTGAAGCTTTCTTT
clone size: -
J gene: TRBJ1-1
V gene: TRBV7-9
D gene: -

CDR3 protein: CATSDFSGVETQYF
CDR3 DNA: TGTGCCACCAGTGATTTTTCGGGAGTGGAGACCCAGTACTTC
clone size: -
J gene: TRBJ2-5
V gene: TRBV24-1
D gene: -

CDR3 protein: CASSPSQGSGNTIYF
CDR3 DNA: TGTGCCAGCAGCCCGTCGCAGGGTTCTGGAAACACCATATATTTT
clone size: -
J gene: TRBJ1-3
V gene: TRBV28
D gene: -

CDR3 protein: CASSFDRANTEAFF
CDR3 DNA: TGTGCCAGCAGCTTTGACAGGGCGAACACTGAAGCTTTCTTT
clone size: -
J gene: TRBJ1-1
V gene: TRBV11-3
D gene: TRBD1

CDR3 protein: CSVRKDSGNQPQHF
CDR3 DNA: TGCAGCGTCCGGAAGGACAGTGGCAATCAGCCCCAGCATTTT
clone size: -
J gene: TRBJ1-5
V gene: TRBV29-1
D gene: -

CDR3 protein: CASSSGGGQPQHF
CDR3 DNA: TGTGCCAGCAGTTCAGGGGGAGGTCAGCCCCAGCATTTT
clone size: few
J gene: TRBJ1-5
V gene: TRBV12-3/TRBV12-4
D gene: TRBD1

CDR3 protein: CASSKWPRRDRVVQETQYF
CDR3 DNA: TGTGCCAGCAGCAAATGGCCTAGGAGGGACAGGGTCGTTCAAGAGACCCAGTACTTC
clone size: -
J gene: TRBJ2-5
V gene: TRBV21-1
D gene: -

CDR3 protein: CSAVRGTEAFF
CDR3 DNA: TGCAGTGCCGTCAGGGGGACTGAAGCTTTCTTT
clone size: -
J gene: TRBJ1-1
V gene: TRBV20-1
D gene: TRBD1

CDR3 protein: CASSRSTGTYNEQFF
CDR3 DNA: TGTGCCAGCTCACGTTCGACAGGGACGTACAATGAGCAGTTCTTC
clone size: -
J gene: TRBJ2-1
V gene: TRBV18
D gene: TRBD1